Listed below are T cell receptor beta chains from one sample, sequenced in a study of T cells in localized non-small cell lung cancer. Only in-frame clones appear in the TCRdb table, and some are missing; sequencing was by immunoSEQ multiplex PCR. This sample has some 66,000 clones, with roughly four fifths found just once. Sequences were derived from peripheral blood, sampled before any cancer treatment. These receptors came from a female donor older than 55 with stage I lung adenocarcinoma. The CDR3 runs from the conserved cysteine through the conserved F or W. Fields, in order: J gene, V gene, clone size, CDR3 protein. Size is stated for part of the rows, as once, few or many counts, or as a class when the clone is expanded.

J gene: TRBJ1-5
V gene: TRBV6-5
clone size: .
CDR3 protein: CASRIGGSNQPQHF

J gene: TRBJ1-4
V gene: TRBV18
clone size: .
CDR3 protein: CASSPSSSTNEKLFF

J gene: TRBJ2-1
V gene: TRBV5-1
clone size: .
CDR3 protein: CASSPGHMSSYNEQFF

J gene: TRBJ1-5
V gene: TRBV7-9
clone size: .
CDR3 protein: CASSPNGRGPGPQHF

J gene: TRBJ1-3
V gene: TRBV11-2
clone size: few
CDR3 protein: CASSLGASRALPGNTIYF

J gene: TRBJ1-2
V gene: TRBV5-8
clone size: few
CDR3 protein: CASSPQGTYGYTF

J gene: TRBJ1-5
V gene: TRBV19
clone size: .
CDR3 protein: CASSPRVRTNQPQHF

J gene: TRBJ2-7
V gene: TRBV19
clone size: .
CDR3 protein: CASSRTGTYEQYF

J gene: TRBJ1-2
V gene: TRBV6-1
clone size: .
CDR3 protein: CASSSQTERSGYTF

J gene: TRBJ1-5
V gene: TRBV6-1
clone size: few
CDR3 protein: CASSEVYNQPQHF

J gene: TRBJ2-6
V gene: TRBV19
clone size: once
CDR3 protein: CASSIVYTSSGANVLTF

J gene: TRBJ1-3
V gene: TRBV11-3
clone size: .
CDR3 protein: CASSSRTGEGNTIYF

J gene: TRBJ1-2
V gene: TRBV6-6
clone size: .
CDR3 protein: CASIKHPNYGYTF

J gene: TRBJ1-5
V gene: TRBV19
clone size: .
CDR3 protein: CASSIPLGQGGQPQHF

J gene: TRBJ2-7
V gene: TRBV6-1
clone size: .
CDR3 protein: CASSDRLGPYEQYF

J gene: TRBJ1-2
V gene: TRBV27
clone size: .
CDR3 protein: CASSQTGRNYGYTF

J gene: TRBJ2-1
V gene: TRBV6-1
clone size: .
CDR3 protein: CASSGPIAGGFF

J gene: TRBJ1-5
V gene: TRBV7-9
clone size: .
CDR3 protein: CASSPDGGGHQPQHF

J gene: TRBJ2-2
V gene: TRBV5-1
clone size: once
CDR3 protein: CASSLEYQGANTGELFF

J gene: TRBJ1-1
V gene: TRBV2
clone size: few
CDR3 protein: CASRTDGNTEAFF

J gene: TRBJ2-1
V gene: TRBV2
clone size: .
CDR3 protein: CATSPGSDNEQFF

J gene: TRBJ1-1
V gene: TRBV28
clone size: .
CDR3 protein: CASTNLGQGAFF

J gene: TRBJ1-4
V gene: TRBV2
clone size: .
CDR3 protein: CASRTEGGGNREKLFF

J gene: TRBJ1-1
V gene: TRBV5-6
clone size: once
CDR3 protein: CASSYWGKTEAFF

J gene: TRBJ2-3
V gene: TRBV4-1
clone size: .
CDR3 protein: CASSQALGLAGDTQYF

J gene: TRBJ1-1
V gene: TRBV25-1
clone size: .
CDR3 protein: CASSEFGGGGNTEAFF

J gene: TRBJ1-1
V gene: TRBV10-2
clone size: .
CDR3 protein: CASSGGFEAFF

J gene: TRBJ2-1
V gene: TRBV29-1
clone size: .
CDR3 protein: CSVGLELGGSSYNEQFF

J gene: TRBJ2-1
V gene: TRBV5-1
clone size: .
CDR3 protein: CASSLDEWGRAEQFF